This T cell receptor (beta chain) emerged from a study of T cells in Graves' hyperthyroidism and ophthalmopathy. This clonotype was recorded many times. CDR3 length: 15 amino acids. The germline CDR1 and CDR2 sequences are SGDLS and YYNGEE. V was clipped by 0 bases and J by 2 bases; unmatched bases: 3. Using RNA transcripts as the source, TCR beta CDR3 regions were amplified. TCR CDR3 underwent first-round RT-PCR with the HTBI primer set. Each CDR3 protein gets one entry after TCRdb re-called the multiplex PCR reads with MiXCR. The sample lists around 420,000 distinct CDR3 sequences, roughly 14% seen once, with almost 8% in the top ten.

This chain uses TRBV9 with TRBJ2-7; 9 nucleotides match TRBD1. The sample taken for sequencing was blood. The origin of this receptor is a woman aged 18-29 years with Graves' hyperthyroidism. The CDR3 DNA is TGTGCCAGCAGCGTAGGGGACAGGGCGGCCTACGAGCAGTACTTC. Protein: CASSVGDRAAYEQYF.